This entry lists 15 T cell receptor beta chains sequenced from one sample in a study of cytomegalovirus exposure and HLA in healthy donors. The PCR made use of 60 Vbeta and 13 Jbeta primers. The repertoire was sequenced with immunoSEQ multiplex PCR; TCRdb's copy has only in-frame clones and lacks some. The listing records 130,000 to 150,000 clones. The source material was PBMCs. These receptors came from a man aged 35 to 55 in good health and CMV-seronegative.

The chain joins TRBV5-8 to TRBJ2-5, with a weak D call TRBD1 (6 bases). This CDR3 is built from 15 residues. The V end was cut by 6 bases, the J end by 0 bases, with 15 bases between. CDR1 is SGHTS and CDR2 is YDEGEE in the germline V gene. The CDR3 loop reads CASNRGQSHQETQYF. The CDR3 nucleotides are TGTGCCAGCAACCGAGGACAGTCCCACCAAGAGACCCAGTACTTC.

The V call is TRBV2, the J call TRBJ1-1, with 7 positions matching TRBD1. Germline assignment: CDR1 SNHLY and CDR2 FYNNEI. CDR3 length equals 13 residues. V shed 6 bases and J 1 base; nucleotides not matched to a gene: 2. This chain's CDR3 is CASRGTANTEAFF. CDR3 DNA sequence: TGTGCCAGCAGAGGGACAGCGAACACTGAAGCTTTCTTT.

The chain uses TRBV10-3 and TRBJ2-2, with 12 bases lining up with TRBD1. The J segment lost 2 bases and the V segment lost 6 bases, leaving 4 bases of the junction unmatched. The CDR3 is 16 amino acids. Germline V gene sequence: CDR1 ENHRY, CDR2 SYGVKD. DNA of the CDR3: TGTGCCATCAGGGGACAGGGGGCCATCAACACCGGGGAGCTGTTTTTT. This encodes CAIRGQGAINTGELFF.

The chain employs TRBV11-3 and TRBJ2-1; 8 positions agree with TRBD2. Trimming cost V 5 bases and J 5 bases; bases outside gene matches: 8. The germline CDR1 and CDR2 sequences are SGHNT and YENEEA. The CDR3 extends over 15 amino acids. DNA for the CDR3: TGTGCCAGCAGCCCATACGGGCGGGGGGACAATGAGCAGTTCTTC. Translated: CASSPYGRGDNEQFF.

The chain has TRBV19 and TRBJ1-6, with D possibly being TRBD1 (6 bases). The CDR3 is 13 amino acids. Trimming pared 6 bases from V and 6 bases from J, leaving 9 bases between. Germline V gives CDR1 LNHDA, CDR2 SQIVND (reference sequence). The CDR3, as DNA: TGTGCCAGTAGCCGGGACATTAATTCACCCCTCCACTTT. Translated, it gives CASSRDINSPLHF.

This chain links TRBV25-1 with TRBJ2-5; 8 bases align to TRBD2. V lost 5 bases to trimming and J lost 3 bases; unmatched junction nucleotides: 14. CDR1 and CDR2 (germline): MGHDK, SYGVNS. The CDR3 sequence is 17 residues long. CDR3 loop: CASSIRGPGGPEETQYF. The CDR3 DNA is TGTGCCAGCAGTATCAGGGGACCGGGGGGGCCAGAAGAGACCCAGTACTTC.

This chain uses TRBV5-6 with TRBJ2-7, with 7 bases fitting TRBD1. The germline V gene encodes CDR1 SGHDT and CDR2 YYEEEE. This CDR3 comprises 14 residues. The V segment lost 3 bases and the J segment 6 bases; nucleotides outside the gene matches: 9. The CDR3 DNA is TGTGCCAGCAGCTGGCCGACGACAGGGCCCGAGCAGTACTTC. Its translation: CASSWPTTGPEQYF. Supplemented by reference TRBV5-6 and TRBJ2-7, the full variable domain reads DAGVTQSPTHLIKTRGQQVTLRCSPKSGHDTVSWYQQALGQGPQFIFQYYEEEERQRGNFPDRFSGHQFPNYSSELNVNALLLGDSALYLCASSWPTTGPEQYFGPGTRLTVT.

The chain joins TRBV6-4 to TRBJ1-1; no clear D gene. This CDR3 contains 14 residues. CDR1 MRHNA and CDR2 SNTAGT come from the germline V gene. V lost 2 bases to trimming and J lost 1 base, with 8 bases between them. Written as DNA, the CDR3 is TGTGCCAGCAGTGACACTAATAGGAACACTGAAGCTTTCTTT. Its protein is CASSDTNRNTEAFF.

J is TRBJ2-7 and V is TRBV7-2, with a possible D match to TRBD1 (5 bases). The length of the CDR3 is 14 residues. Germline CDR1 SGHTA, CDR2 FQGNSA. V gave up 0 bases and J gave up 3 bases, with 9 bases separating them. The CDR3, as DNA: TGTGCCAGCAGCTTAGCGGGGCAGGGCTACGAGCAGTACTTC. Protein sequence: CASSLAGQGYEQYF.

The chain has TRBV5-6 and TRBJ1-1; maybe TRBD1 (5 bases). The V end was cut by 4 bases, the J end by 11 bases, with 15 bases between. This CDR3 comprises 12 residues. Germline assignment: CDR1 SGHDT and CDR2 YYEEEE. CDR3 loop: CASSKGTVRAFF. The CDR3 region has the DNA TGTGCCAGCAGCAAGGGGACTGTTCGCGCTTTCTTT.

This chain links TRBV6-5 with TRBJ1-6; 9 bases align to TRBD1. V was pared by 7 bases and J by 10 bases, with 11 bases of the junction left unmatched. Germline V CDR1 and CDR2: MNHEY, SVGAGI. The CDR3 sequence is 15 residues long. The CDR3 loop reads CASTVAWTGESPLHF. The CDR3 region has the DNA TGTGCCAGCACCGTAGCCTGGACAGGGGAGTCACCCCTCCACTTT.

This chain connects TRBV7-2 to TRBJ2-7, with 13 bases lining up with TRBD2. This CDR3 comprises 17 residues. Germline V CDR1 and CDR2: SGHTA, FQGNSA. Trimming cost V 0 bases and J 4 bases; bases outside gene matches: 6. The CDR3 here is CASSLAAGTSGMYEQYF. CDR3 sequence (DNA): TGTGCCAGCAGCTTAGCAGCGGGGACTAGCGGGATGTACGAGCAGTACTTC.

The rearrangement links TRBV25-1 to TRBJ1-2, with D perhaps matching TRBD1 (5 bases). Between the trimmed V and J ends, which lost 5 bases and 2 bases, there was a span of 6 bases. The length of the CDR3 is 12 residues. Germline V gene sequence: CDR1 MGHDK, CDR2 SYGVNS. For the CDR3, the DNA is TGTGCCAGCAGTTCAGGGAACTATGGCTACACCTTC. This encodes CASSSGNYGYTF.

The CDR3 here is CASSQAVPTGGFADTQYF. CDR3 DNA: TGTGCCAGCAGCCAAGCGGTACCGACAGGGGGTTTTGCAGATACGCAGTATTTT. V is TRBV4-2 and J is TRBJ2-3, with TRBD1 matching 9 bases. This CDR3 has 18 residues. V lost 1 base and J lost 4; bases outside the gene matches: 12. The germline gives CDR1 LGHNA, CDR2 YNFKEQ.

This rearrangement joins TRBV7-2 to TRBJ2-1; a possible D gene is TRBD1 (5 bases). Looked up from germline, CDR1 is SGHTA and CDR2 is FQGNSA. This CDR3 has 15 amino acids. V gave up 1 base and J gave up 0 bases, with 7 bases separating them. In DNA form, the CDR3 reads TGTGCCAGCAGCTTAGGACAGAACTCCTACAATGAGCAGTTCTTC. It codes for CASSLGQNSYNEQFF.